This T cell receptor (beta chain) derives from a study of brain T cells in children with intractable seizures. Repertoires were generated with immunoSEQ multiplex PCR, while TCRdb's copy carries only in-frame clones and drops some. The profile shows approximately 330,000 clones, over 90% of them singletons. Time point of the sample: blood from clinic visit 5 months post-surgery; TSC patient then seizure free. Only cases whose brain tissue showed the highest T cell transcript signatures were sequenced. Before surgery, patients took at least one anti-epileptic drug. Points on this clone: The antigen remains unidentified.

Study findings and constraints: Pre-surgery blood may have been undersampled, hiding some clones.

The source of this sequence is a boy in the first two years of life with tuberous sclerosis and intractable seizures. The sample here was peripheral blood, taken less than 6 months after surgery.

The CDR3, as DNA: TGTGCCAGCAGCTTAGCGGGACAGATCCAAGAGACCCAGTACTTC. The encoded protein is CASSLAGQIQETQYF. V gene TRBV13 combines with J gene TRBJ2-5, with 7 bases that match TRBD1. This CDR3 is built from 15 residues. The junction had 3 bases not matched to a gene; V was cut back by 1 base and J by 1 base. Germline V gene data show CDR1 as PRHDT and CDR2 as FYEKMQ (reference sequence).